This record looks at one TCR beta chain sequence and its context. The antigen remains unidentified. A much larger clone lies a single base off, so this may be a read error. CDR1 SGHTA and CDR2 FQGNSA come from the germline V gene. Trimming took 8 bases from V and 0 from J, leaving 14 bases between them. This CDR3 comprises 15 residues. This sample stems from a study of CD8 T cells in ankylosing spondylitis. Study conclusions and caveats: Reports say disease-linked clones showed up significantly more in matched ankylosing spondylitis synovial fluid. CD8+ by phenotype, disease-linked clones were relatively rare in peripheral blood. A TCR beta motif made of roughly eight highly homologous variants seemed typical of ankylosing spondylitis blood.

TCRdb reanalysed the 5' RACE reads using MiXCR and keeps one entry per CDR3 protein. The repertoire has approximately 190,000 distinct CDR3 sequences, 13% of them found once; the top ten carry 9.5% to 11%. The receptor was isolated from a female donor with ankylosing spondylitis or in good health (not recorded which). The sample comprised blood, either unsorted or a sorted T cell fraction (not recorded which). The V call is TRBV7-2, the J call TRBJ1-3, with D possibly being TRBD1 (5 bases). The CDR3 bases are TGTGCCAGCGGCCCCCAGACAGCCTCTGGAAACACCATATATTTT. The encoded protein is CASGPQTASGNTIYF.